This TCR beta chain originates from a study of T cells in Graves' hyperthyroidism and ophthalmopathy. The diagnostic basis comprised clinical symptoms, serum thyroxine and TRAb, thyroid ultrasound and orbital computed tomography. TCR beta CDR3 regions were amplified from RNA transcripts. An initial round of RT-PCR targeting the TCR CDR3 relied on the HTBI primer set. From the multiplex PCR reads, TCRdb called clonotypes with MiXCR, one entry per CDR3 protein. In the table there are about 290,000 distinct CDR3 sequences, approximately 15% of which are singletons. CDR1 SGDLS and CDR2 YYNGEE come from the germline V gene. V lost 2 bases to trimming and J lost 4 bases, with 16 bases between them. The CDR3 totals 15 residues.

The sample consisted of blood. The receptor comes from a man between 25 and 39 years old with Graves' hyperthyroidism. This chain uses TRBV9 with TRBJ2-7; no firm D call. The CDR3 here is CASSVSPVAEYEQYF. DNA for the CDR3: TGTGCCAGCAGCGTTAGTCCGGTCGCGGAATACGAGCAGTACTTC.